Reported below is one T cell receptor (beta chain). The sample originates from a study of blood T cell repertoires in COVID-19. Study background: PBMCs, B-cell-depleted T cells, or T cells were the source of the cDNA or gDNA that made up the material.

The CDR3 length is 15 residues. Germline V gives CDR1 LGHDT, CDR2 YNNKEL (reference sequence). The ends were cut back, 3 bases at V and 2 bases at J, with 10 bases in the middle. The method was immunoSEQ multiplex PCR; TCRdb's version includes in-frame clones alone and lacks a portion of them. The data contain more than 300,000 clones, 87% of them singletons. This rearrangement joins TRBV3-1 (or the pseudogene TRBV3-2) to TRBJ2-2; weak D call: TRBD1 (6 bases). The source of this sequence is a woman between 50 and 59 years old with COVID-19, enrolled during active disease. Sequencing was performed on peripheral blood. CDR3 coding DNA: TGTGCCAGCAGCCAGGGACACTTAAACACCGGGGAGCTGTTTTTT. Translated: CASSQGHLNTGELFF.